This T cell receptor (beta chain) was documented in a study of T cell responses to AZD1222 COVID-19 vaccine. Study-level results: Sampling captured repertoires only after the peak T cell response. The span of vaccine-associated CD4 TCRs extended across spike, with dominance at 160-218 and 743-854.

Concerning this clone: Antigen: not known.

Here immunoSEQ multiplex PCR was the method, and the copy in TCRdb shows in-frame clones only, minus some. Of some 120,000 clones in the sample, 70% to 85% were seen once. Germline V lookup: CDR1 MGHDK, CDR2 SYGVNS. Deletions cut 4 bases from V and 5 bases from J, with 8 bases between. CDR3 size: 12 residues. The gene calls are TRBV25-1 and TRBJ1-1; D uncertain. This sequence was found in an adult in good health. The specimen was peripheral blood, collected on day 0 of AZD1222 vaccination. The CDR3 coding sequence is TGTGCCAGCAGTGGTTACGGGACTGAAGCTTTCTTT. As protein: CASSGYGTEAFF. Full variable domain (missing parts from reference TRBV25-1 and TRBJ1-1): EADIYQTPRYLVIGTGKKITLECSQTMGHDKMYWYQQDPGMELHLIHYSYGVNSTEKGDLSSESTVSRIRTEHFPLTLESARPSHTSQYLCASSGYGTEAFFGQGTRLTVV.